This T cell receptor (beta chain) was documented in a study of regulatory T cells in long-lasting Graves disease. Building the TCR beta libraries relied on iRepertoire HTBI primers, and CDR3 regions underwent Arm-PCR. TCRdb re-derived calls from the multiplex PCR reads in MiXCR, one entry per CDR3 protein. The sample has 250,000 to 300,000 distinct CDR3 sequences; about 18% are singletons. V was clipped by 4 bases and J by 4 bases, with 8 bases between them. The CDR3 extends over 13 amino acids. The germline CDR1 and CDR2 sequences are LGHDT and YNNKEL (reference sequence). Ten or more counts support this clonotype. The antigen remains undetermined. The time point here: newly diagnosed GD, antithyroid drugs for less than 3 months. TCR sequences were obtained from RNA taken from PBMCs. A roughly 8.3-milliliter sample of peripheral blood was drawn into EDTA tubes. General study findings and limits: TRBV28, TRBJ1-2 and TRBJ2-5 were segments that persistent disease favored.

These sequences were also reported in another study, on T cells in Graves' hyperthyroidism and ophthalmopathy.

The material was peripheral blood mononuclear cells (PBMCs), obtained at new diagnosis, from a patient treated with antithyroid drugs. The chain is built from TRBV3-1 and TRBJ2-1; D call uncertain. This clonotype originated in a woman younger than 45 with Graves disease. The CDR3 sequence: CASSLGRYNEQFF. The CDR3 nucleotides read TGTGCCAGCAGCCTCGGCAGATACAATGAGCAGTTCTTC.